Listed below are T cell receptor beta chains from one sample, sequenced in a study of PD-1 blockade in classical Hodgkin lymphoma. Assay used: immunoSEQ multiplex PCR; TCRdb lists only in-frame clones, some missing. Of 35,000 to 45,000 clones listed, 65% to 85% are singletons. Sample: peripheral blood mononuclear cells (PBMCs), taken before the second cycle of nivolumab. Every receptor here comes from a human donor with classical Hodgkin lymphoma. The CDR3 runs from the conserved cysteine through the conserved F or W. The D gene is left open where the match is weak. A row's size may be missing; if present it is once, few, many or a size class.

TRBJ2-7 | . | TRBV6-6 | . | CASSTMGGRYEQYF | TGTGCCAGCAGTACGATGGGGGGGCGCTACGAGCAGTACTTC
TRBJ1-2 | . | TRBV5-4 | . | CASSPLPDGLYGYTF | TGTGCCAGCAGCCCCCTGCCGGACGGACTCTATGGCTACACCTTC
TRBJ1-5 | . | TRBV5-1 | . | CASSFGGSSNQPQHF | TGCGCCAGCAGCTTCGGGGGATCGAGCAATCAGCCCCAGCATTTT
TRBJ1-1 | few | TRBV10-2 | . | CASSESYMAREAFF | TGCGCCAGCAGTGAGTCCTACATGGCGCGCGAAGCTTTCTTT
TRBJ1-1 | . | TRBV11-2 | . | CASSSYLYGTEAFF | TGTGCCAGCAGCTCATATCTGTACGGGACTGAAGCTTTCTTT
TRBJ2-7 | . | TRBV7-9 | TRBD1 | CASSNLPGQGANEQYF | TGTGCCAGCAGCAACCTACCGGGACAGGGGGCAAACGAGCAGTACTTC
TRBJ2-1 | few | TRBV27 | TRBD1 | CASSLWTGGNEQFF | TGTGCCAGCAGTTTATGGACAGGGGGCAATGAGCAGTTCTTC
TRBJ2-3 | . | TRBV5-1 | . | CASSFSPSGTAPDTQYF | TGCGCCAGCAGCTTTTCCCCCTCCGGGACTGCCCCGGATACGCAGTATTTT
TRBJ1-1 | . | TRBV7-6 | . | CASSRGRPPNTEAFF | TGTGCCAGCAGCCGGGGCCGCCCCCCGAACACTGAAGCTTTCTTT
TRBJ1-5 | . | TRBV10-3 | . | CAIRSPGAGNQPQHF | TGTGCCATCAGGAGCCCGGGGGCGGGGAATCAGCCCCAGCATTTT
TRBJ1-1 | . | TRBV27 | . | CASSYTSGGTEAFF | TGTGCCAGCAGTTATACTTCTGGTGGCACTGAAGCTTTCTTT
TRBJ1-5 | . | TRBV2 | TRBD1 | CASSERDRGHQPQHF | TGTGCCAGCAGCGAAAGGGACAGGGGGCATCAGCCCCAGCATTTT
TRBJ2-3 | . | TRBV10-3 | . | CAIRSTSQPAGDTDTQYF | TGTGCCATCAGGTCTACTAGTCAACCCGCCGGGGACACAGATACGCAGTATTTT
TRBJ1-2 | . | TRBV15 | . | CATSRDGSPSYGYTF | TGTGCCACCAGCAGAGATGGCTCGCCAAGCTATGGCTACACCTTC
TRBJ2-1 | . | TRBV7-6 | TRBD2 | CASSTSGTSGRAAFYEQFF | TGTGCCAGCAGCACATCCGGGACTAGCGGGAGGGCCGCTTTCTATGAGCAGTTCTTC
TRBJ1-2 | . | TRBV6-5 | . | CASSYGGANGYTF | TGTGCCAGCAGTTACGGAGGAGCAAATGGCTACACCTTC
TRBJ2-3 | . | TRBV5-1 | . | CASSLLGDTQYF | TGCGCCAGCAGCTTGCTGGGAGATACGCAGTATTTT
TRBJ1-2 | . | TRBV7-9 | . | CASRPNNYGYTF | TGTGCCAGCCGGCCCAACAACTATGGCTACACCTTC
TRBJ2-5 | . | TRBV27 | TRBD2 | CASSLSGTSGSWRETQYF | TGTGCCAGCAGTCTTTCCGGGACTAGCGGGAGTTGGCGAGAGACCCAGTACTTC
TRBJ1-4 | . | TRBV7-8 | . | CASSLARGATNEKLFF | TGTGCCAGCAGCTTAGCCAGGGGTGCAACTAATGAAAAACTGTTTTTT
TRBJ2-7 | . | TRBV6-5 | TRBD2 | CASSYQQASGAYEQYF | TGTGCCAGCAGTTACCAGCAGGCTAGCGGGGCCTACGAGCAGTACTTC
TRBJ2-1 | . | TRBV7-8 | . | CASSLRYNEQFF | TGTGCCAGCAGCCTGCGATATAATGAGCAGTTCTTC
TRBJ2-2 | few | TRBV4-1 | TRBD2 | CASSQGGLAGAGGELFF | TGCGCCAGCAGCCAAGGGGGACTAGCGGGGGCCGGAGGGGAGCTGTTTTTT
TRBJ2-7 | . | TRBV2 | TRBD2 | CASSGVLAGVGEQYF | TGTGCCAGCAGTGGGGTGCTAGCGGGAGTTGGCGAGCAGTACTTC
TRBJ2-2 | . | TRBV2 | . | CASSEAPDPTGGELFF | TGTGCCAGCAGTGAAGCACCGGACCCCACGGGCGGGGAGCTGTTTTTT
TRBJ2-3 | . | TRBV4-1 | . | CASSQEVGGNTDTQYF | TGCGCCAGCAGCCAAGAAGTTGGGGGCAACACAGATACGCAGTATTTT
TRBJ2-5 | . | TRBV6-4 | . | CASSVSGVEKTQYF | TGTGCCAGCAGTGTTTCGGGAGTTGAGAAGACCCAGTACTTC
TRBJ2-7 | . | TRBV4-1 | . | CASSQLGEDYEQYF | TGCGCCAGCAGCCAGTTGGGGGAGGATTACGAGCAGTACTTC
TRBJ2-3 | . | TRBV14 | . | CATSGAARTDTQYF | TGTGCCACCAGCGGAGCGGCACGGACAGATACGCAGTATTTT
TRBJ2-7 | . | TRBV20-1 | . | CSANDYEQYF | TGCAGTGCCAACGATTACGAGCAGTACTTC
TRBJ1-2 | . | TRBV5-5 | TRBD1 | CASSLAPTGDGYTF | TGTGCCAGCAGCTTGGCCCCGACAGGGGACGGCTACACCTTC
TRBJ2-5 | . | TRBV2 | TRBD1 | CASMSRGETQYF | TGTGCCAGCATGAGCAGGGGGGAGACCCAGTACTTC
TRBJ2-3 | . | TRBV5-5 | . | CASSPVTSTDTQYF | TGTGCCAGCAGCCCGGTCACTAGCACAGATACGCAGTATTTT
TRBJ1-1 | . | TRBV7-9 | . | CASSLGAGPRGAEAFF | TGTGCCAGCAGCTTAGGCGCAGGGCCCCGGGGCGCTGAAGCTTTCTTT
TRBJ2-3 | once | TRBV7-6 | TRBD2 | CASSPGSGGSRGTQYF | TGTGCCAGCAGCCCTGGGAGCGGGGGTTCGAGGGGTACGCAGTATTTT
TRBJ1-5 | . | TRBV2 | . | CASKGKREIGPQHF | TGTGCCAGCAAGGGGAAAAGGGAAATAGGGCCCCAGCATTTT
TRBJ2-1 | . | TRBV18 | . | CASSPPSQADEQFF | TGTGCCAGCTCACCACCGTCTCAAGCAGATGAGCAGTTCTTC
TRBJ1-2 | few | TRBV4-3 | . | CASSHNPTEGYTF | TGCGCCAGCAGCCATAACCCGACGGAAGGCTACACCTTC
TRBJ1-2 | . | TRBV4-3 | . | CASSQVSAGTYGYTF | TGCGCCAGCAGCCAAGTATCCGCAGGGACCTATGGCTACACCTTC
TRBJ2-3 | . | TRBV30 | . | CAWSVTRASTDTQYF | TGTGCCTGGAGTGTAACGCGGGCTAGCACAGATACGCAGTATTTT
TRBJ2-3 | . | TRBV28 | . | CASTRVGVPLDTQYF | TGTGCCAGCACCCGGGTTGGGGTACCCTTAGATACGCAGTATTTT
TRBJ1-6 | . | TRBV23-1 | . | CASSQWGGNSPLHF | TGCGCCAGCAGTCAATGGGGGGGAAATTCACCCCTCCACTTT
TRBJ1-1 | . | TRBV28 | . | CASKGGSRRGTEAFF | TGTGCCAGCAAGGGGGGCTCCCGGAGGGGAACTGAAGCTTTCTTT
TRBJ1-2 | . | TRBV7-8 | . | CASSQDTVGGYTF | TGTGCCAGCAGCCAAGACACCGTCGGTGGCTACACCTTC
TRBJ2-3 | . | TRBV7-2 | . | CASSPPGTSDTQYF | TGTGCCAGCAGCCCGCCCGGGACTTCGGATACGCAGTATTTT